The clone carrying this T cell receptor beta chain was counted many times. To make TCR beta libraries, researchers used iRepertoire HTBI primers and Arm-PCR of CDR3 regions. Using its own MiXCR run on the multiplex PCR reads, TCRdb lists one record per CDR3 protein. The sample consists of 450,000 to 600,000 distinct CDR3 sequences, about 16% of them appearing once. Sample time point: newly diagnosed GD, antithyroid drugs for less than 3 months. RNA extracted from PBMCs served as the sequencing template. CDR1 is MDHEN and CDR2 is SYDVKM in the germline V gene. There are 21 residues in the CDR3. V was cut by 3 bases and J by 2 bases, with 32 bases left in between. The entry originates in a study of regulatory T cells in long-lasting Graves disease. The data also belong to a second study, concerning T cells in Graves' hyperthyroidism and ophthalmopathy.

This chain uses TRBV28 with TRBJ2-7; D is perhaps TRBD2 (7 bases). The source is a man aged 35 to 55 with Graves disease. This specimen consisted of peripheral blood mononuclear cells (PBMCs), obtained at new diagnosis, from a patient treated with antithyroid drugs. DNA of the CDR3: TGTGCCAGCAGTTTCAGAGGGTTGATATATGGGCGCGGGGGCTTTACCTACGAGCAGTACTTC. Its protein product is CASSFRGLIYGRGGFTYEQYF.